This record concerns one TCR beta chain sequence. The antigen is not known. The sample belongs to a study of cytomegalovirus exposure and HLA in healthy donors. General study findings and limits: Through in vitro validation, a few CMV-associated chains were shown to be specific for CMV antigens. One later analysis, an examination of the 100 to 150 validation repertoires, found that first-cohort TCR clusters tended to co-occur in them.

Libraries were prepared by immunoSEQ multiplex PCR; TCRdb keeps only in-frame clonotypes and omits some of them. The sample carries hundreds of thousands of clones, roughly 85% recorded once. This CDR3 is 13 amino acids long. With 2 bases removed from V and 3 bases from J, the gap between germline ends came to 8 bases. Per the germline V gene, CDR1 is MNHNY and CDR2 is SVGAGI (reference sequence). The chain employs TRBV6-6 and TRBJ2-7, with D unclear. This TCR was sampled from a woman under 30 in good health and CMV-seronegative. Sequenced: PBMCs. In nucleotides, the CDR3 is TGTGCCAGCAGTTACGTTAGTGGCTACGAGCAGTACTTC. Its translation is CASSYVSGYEQYF.